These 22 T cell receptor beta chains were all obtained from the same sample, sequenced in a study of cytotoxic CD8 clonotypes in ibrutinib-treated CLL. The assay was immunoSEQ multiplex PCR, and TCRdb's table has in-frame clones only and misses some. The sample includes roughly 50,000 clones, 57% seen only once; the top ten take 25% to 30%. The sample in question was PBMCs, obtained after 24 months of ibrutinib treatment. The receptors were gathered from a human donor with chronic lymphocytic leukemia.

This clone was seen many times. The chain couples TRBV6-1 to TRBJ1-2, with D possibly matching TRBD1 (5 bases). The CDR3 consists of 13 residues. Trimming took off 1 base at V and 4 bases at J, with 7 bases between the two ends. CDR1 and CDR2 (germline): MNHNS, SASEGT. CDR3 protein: CASSEGDLYGYTF. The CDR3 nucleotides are TGTGCCAGCAGTGAAGGGGACCTCTATGGCTACACCTTC.

The CDR3, as DNA: TGTGCCAGTAGTATTGAGAGAGTACCCACCGGGGAGCTGTTTTTT. This gives the protein CASSIERVPTGELFF. J is TRBJ2-2 and V is TRBV19; the D is unclear. Germline-derived CDR1 and CDR2 are LNHDA and SQIVND (reference sequence). The CDR3 has 15 amino acids. The ends were cut back, 3 bases at V and 4 bases at J, with 12 bases in the middle.

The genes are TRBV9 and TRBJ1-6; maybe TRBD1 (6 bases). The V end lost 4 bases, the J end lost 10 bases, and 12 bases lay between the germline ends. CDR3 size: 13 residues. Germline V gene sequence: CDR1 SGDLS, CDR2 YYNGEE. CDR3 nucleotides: TGTGCCAGCAGCCAAACAGGGCAATCACCCCTCCACTTT. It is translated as CASSQTGQSPLHF.

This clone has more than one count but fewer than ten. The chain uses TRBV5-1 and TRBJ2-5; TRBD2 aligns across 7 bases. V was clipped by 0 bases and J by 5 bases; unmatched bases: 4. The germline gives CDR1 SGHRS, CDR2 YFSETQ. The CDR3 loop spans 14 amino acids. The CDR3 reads CASSLASGVETQYF. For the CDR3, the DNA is TGCGCCAGCAGCTTGGCCAGCGGGGTGGAGACCCAGTACTTC. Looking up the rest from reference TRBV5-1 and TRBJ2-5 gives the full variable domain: KAGVTQTPRYLIKTRGQQVTLSCSPISGHRSVSWYQQTPGQGLQFLFEYFSETQRNKGNFPGRFSGRQFSNSRSEMNVSTLELGDSALYLCASSLASGVETQYFGPGTRLLVL.

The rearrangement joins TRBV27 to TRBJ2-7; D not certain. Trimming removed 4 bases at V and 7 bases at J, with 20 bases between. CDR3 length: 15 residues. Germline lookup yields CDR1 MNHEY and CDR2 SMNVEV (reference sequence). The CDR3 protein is CASSYRLAPALEQYF. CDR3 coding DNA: TGTGCCAGCAGTTACCGGCTCGCTCCGGCTCTGGAGCAGTACTTC.

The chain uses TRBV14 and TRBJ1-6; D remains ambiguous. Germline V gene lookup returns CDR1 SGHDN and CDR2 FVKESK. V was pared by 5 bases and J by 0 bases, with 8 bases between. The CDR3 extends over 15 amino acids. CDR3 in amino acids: CASSKSVSYNSPLHF. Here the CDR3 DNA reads TGTGCCAGCAGCAAAAGCGTCTCCTATAATTCACCCCTCCACTTT.

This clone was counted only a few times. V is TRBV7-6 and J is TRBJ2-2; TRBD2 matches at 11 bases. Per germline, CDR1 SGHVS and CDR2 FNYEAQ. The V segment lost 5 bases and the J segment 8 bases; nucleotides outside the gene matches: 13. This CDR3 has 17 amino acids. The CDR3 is CASSRPSGGPSDGELFF. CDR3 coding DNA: TGTGCCAGCAGCCGGCCTAGCGGGGGGCCTTCCGATGGGGAGCTGTTTTTT.

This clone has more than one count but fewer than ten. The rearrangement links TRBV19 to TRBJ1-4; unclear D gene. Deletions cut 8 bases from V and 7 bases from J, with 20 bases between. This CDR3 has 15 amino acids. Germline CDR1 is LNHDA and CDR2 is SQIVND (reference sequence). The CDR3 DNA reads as TGTGCCAGTCCGCTCGGCCCCAGGATTTCTGAAAAACTGTTTTTT. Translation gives CASPLGPRISEKLFF.

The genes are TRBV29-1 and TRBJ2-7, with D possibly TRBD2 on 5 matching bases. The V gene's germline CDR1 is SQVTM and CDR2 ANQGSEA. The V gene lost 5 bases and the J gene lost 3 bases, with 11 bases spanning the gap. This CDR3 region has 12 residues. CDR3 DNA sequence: TGCAGCGTTCGGGTCGGGAACTACGAGCAGTACTTC. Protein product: CSVRVGNYEQYF.

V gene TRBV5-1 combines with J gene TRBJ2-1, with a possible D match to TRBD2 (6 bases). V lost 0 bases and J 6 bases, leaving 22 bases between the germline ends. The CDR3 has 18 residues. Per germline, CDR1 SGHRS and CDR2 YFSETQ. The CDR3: CASSLEGGRGGLSNEQFF. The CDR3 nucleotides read TGCGCCAGCAGCTTGGAAGGTGGGCGGGGAGGATTAAGCAATGAGCAGTTCTTC.

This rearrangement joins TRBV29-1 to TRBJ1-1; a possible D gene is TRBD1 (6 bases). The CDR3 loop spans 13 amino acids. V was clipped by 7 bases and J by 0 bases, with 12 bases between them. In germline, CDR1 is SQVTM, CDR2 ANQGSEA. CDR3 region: CSGSTGLNTEAFF. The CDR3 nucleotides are TGCAGCGGCTCTACAGGGCTGAACACTGAAGCTTTCTTT. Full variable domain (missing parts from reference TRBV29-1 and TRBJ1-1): SAVISQKPSRDICQRGTSLTIQCQVDSQVTMMFWYRQQPGQSLTLIATANQGSEATYESGFVIDKFPISRPNLTFSTLTVSNMSPEDSSIYLCSGSTGLNTEAFFGQGTRLTVV.

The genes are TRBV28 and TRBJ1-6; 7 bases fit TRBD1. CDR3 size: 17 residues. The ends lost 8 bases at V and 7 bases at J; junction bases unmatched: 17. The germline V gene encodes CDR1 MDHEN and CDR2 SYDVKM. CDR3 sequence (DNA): TGTGCCAGCCTATACCGGGGGGCAGGGGGAGGAAATTCACCCCTCCACTTT. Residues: CASLYRGAGGGNSPLHF.

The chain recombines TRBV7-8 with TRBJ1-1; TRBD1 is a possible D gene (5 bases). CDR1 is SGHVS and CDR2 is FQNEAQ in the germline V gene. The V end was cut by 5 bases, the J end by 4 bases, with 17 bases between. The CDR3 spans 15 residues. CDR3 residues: CASSPLGRVGTEAFF. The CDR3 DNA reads TGTGCCAGCAGCCCCTTGGGACGGGTGGGCACTGAAGCTTTCTTT.

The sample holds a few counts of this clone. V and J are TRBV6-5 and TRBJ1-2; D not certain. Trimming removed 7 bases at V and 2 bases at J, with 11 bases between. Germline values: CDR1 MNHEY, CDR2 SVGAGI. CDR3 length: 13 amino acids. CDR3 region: CASTRSRNYGYTF. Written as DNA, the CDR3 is TGTGCCAGCACTCGGTCGAGAAACTATGGCTACACCTTC.

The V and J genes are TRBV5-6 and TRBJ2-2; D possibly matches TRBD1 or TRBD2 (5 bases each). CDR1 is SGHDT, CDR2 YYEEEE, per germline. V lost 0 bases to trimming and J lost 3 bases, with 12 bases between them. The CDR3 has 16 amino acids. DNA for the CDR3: TGTGCCAGCAGCTTGGTATCGGGGCGACACACCGGGGAGCTGTTTTTT. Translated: CASSLVSGRHTGELFF.

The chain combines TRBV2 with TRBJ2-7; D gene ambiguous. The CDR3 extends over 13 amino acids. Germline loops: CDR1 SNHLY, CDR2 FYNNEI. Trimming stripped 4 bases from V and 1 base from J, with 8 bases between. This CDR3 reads CASSVLQSYEQYF. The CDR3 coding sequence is TGTGCCAGCAGTGTACTCCAGTCCTACGAGCAGTACTTC.

The CDR3 region has the DNA TGTGCCAGCAGGGAGGACGGGAATTCACCCCTCCACTTT. It yields the protein CASREDGNSPLHF. The chain couples TRBV6-5 to TRBJ1-6; no firm D call. CDR1 is MNHEY, CDR2 SVGAGI, per germline. The length of the CDR3 is 13 residues. V dropped 6 bases and J dropped 7 bases, with 10 bases sitting between them.

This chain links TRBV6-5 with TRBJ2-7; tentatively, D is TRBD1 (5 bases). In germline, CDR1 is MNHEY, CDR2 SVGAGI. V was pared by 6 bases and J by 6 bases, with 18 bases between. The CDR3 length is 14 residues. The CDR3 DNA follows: TGTGCCAGCAGGACAGCGCCAGGGCTATCCGAGCAGTACTTC. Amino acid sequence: CASRTAPGLSEQYF.

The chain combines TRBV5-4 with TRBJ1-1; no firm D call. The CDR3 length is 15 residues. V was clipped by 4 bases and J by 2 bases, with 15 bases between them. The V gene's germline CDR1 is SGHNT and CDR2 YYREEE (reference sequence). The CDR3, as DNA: TGTGCCAGCAGCCTCAAAGGCGGCTTAAACACTGAAGCTTTCTTT. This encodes CASSLKGGLNTEAFF.

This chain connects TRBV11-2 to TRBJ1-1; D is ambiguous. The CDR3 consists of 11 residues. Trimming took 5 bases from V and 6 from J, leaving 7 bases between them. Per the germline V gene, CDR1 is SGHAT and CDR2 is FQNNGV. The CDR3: CASSPSAEAFF. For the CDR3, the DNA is TGTGCCAGCAGCCCCTCGGCTGAAGCTTTCTTT.

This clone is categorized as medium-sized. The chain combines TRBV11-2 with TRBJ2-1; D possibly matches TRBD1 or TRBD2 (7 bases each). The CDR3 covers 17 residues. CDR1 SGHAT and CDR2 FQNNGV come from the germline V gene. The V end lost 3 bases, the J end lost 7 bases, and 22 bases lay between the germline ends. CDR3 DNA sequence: TGTGCCAGCAGCTTTAGGGGGGGGGACAGCGCCCTAAATGAGCAGTTCTTC. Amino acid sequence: CASSFRGGDSALNEQFF.

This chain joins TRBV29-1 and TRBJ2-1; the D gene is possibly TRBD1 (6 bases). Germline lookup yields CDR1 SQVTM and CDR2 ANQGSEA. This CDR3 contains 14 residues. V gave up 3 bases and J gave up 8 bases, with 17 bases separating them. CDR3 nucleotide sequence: TGCAGCGTTGAGAAGCAGGGGCCGAGGGATGAGCAGTTCTTC. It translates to CSVEKQGPRDEQFF.